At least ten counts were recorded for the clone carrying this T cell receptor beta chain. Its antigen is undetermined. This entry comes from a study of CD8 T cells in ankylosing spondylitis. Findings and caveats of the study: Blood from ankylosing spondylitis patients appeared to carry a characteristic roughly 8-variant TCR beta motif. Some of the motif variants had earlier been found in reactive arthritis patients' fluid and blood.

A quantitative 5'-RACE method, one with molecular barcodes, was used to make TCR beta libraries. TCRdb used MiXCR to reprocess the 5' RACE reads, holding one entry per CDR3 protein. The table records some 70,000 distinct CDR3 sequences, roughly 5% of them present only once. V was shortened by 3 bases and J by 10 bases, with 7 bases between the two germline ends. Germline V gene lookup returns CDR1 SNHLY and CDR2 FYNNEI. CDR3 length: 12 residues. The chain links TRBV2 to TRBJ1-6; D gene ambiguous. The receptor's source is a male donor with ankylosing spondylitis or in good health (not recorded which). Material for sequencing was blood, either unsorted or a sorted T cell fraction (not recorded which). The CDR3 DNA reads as TGTGCCAGCAGTGACTCTGGCTCACCCCTCCACTTT. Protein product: CASSDSGSPLHF.